The 30 T cell receptor beta chains in this list originate from one sample, sequenced in a study of blood T cell repertoires in COVID-19. Libraries were prepared by immunoSEQ multiplex PCR; TCRdb keeps only in-frame clonotypes and omits some of them. The repertoire holds roughly 250,000 clones, with approximately 78% as singletons. Sequencing input: peripheral blood. These receptor sequences come from a woman aged 55 to 70 with active or convalescent COVID-19.

As regards this clone: Here the CDR3 omits its conserved ending phenylalanine or tryptophan, so a read error is the likely source. The chain has TRBV7-9 and TRBJ1-2, with TRBD1 identical over 9 bases. J lost 8 bases, V lost 3 bases, and 10 bases had no gene match. Germline V gene sequence: CDR1 SEHNR, CDR2 FQNEAQ (reference sequence). The CDR3 contains 15 residues. This CDR3 reads CASSFPGQGSDGYTL. The CDR3 DNA sequence: TGTGCCAGCAGCTTCCCCGGACAGGGGAGCGACGGCTACACCCTC.

The J gene is TRBJ1-5, the V gene TRBV11-2; D remains unclear. The CDR3 loop spans 13 amino acids. The germline V gene has CDR1 SGHAT and CDR2 FQNNGV. Trimming pared 4 bases from V and 4 bases from J, leaving 8 bases between. CDR3 in DNA: TGTGCCAGCAGCTCCGGTTATAATCAGCCCCAGCATTTT. Translated: CASSSGYNQPQHF.

V and J are TRBV7-9 and TRBJ1-2; 7 bases align to TRBD1. Germline V gives CDR1 SEHNR, CDR2 FQNEAQ (reference sequence). CDR3 size: 15 residues. V lost 5 bases to trimming and J lost 4 bases; unmatched junction nucleotides: 10. The DNA for the CDR3 is TGTGCCAGCAGCCTACAGGGGCCTCTCGGCTATGGCTACACCTTC. It yields the protein CASSLQGPLGYGYTF.

The CDR3 bases are TGTGCCAGCAGTGAAGCGAGGAGGGGACAGGGAGGGACAGATACGCAGTATTTT. Translation gives CASSEARRGQGGTDTQYF. This sequence joins TRBV6-1 and TRBJ2-3; 9 bases are shared with TRBD1. The CDR3 spans 18 residues. From germline, CDR1 is MNHNS and CDR2 SASEGT. Trimming removed 0 bases from V and 3 bases from J; junction bases left unmatched: 10.

The V call is TRBV2, the J call TRBJ2-5; a weak D match, TRBD2 (6 bases). CDR1 is SNHLY and CDR2 is FYNNEI in the germline V gene. V dropped 7 bases and J dropped 5 bases, with 17 bases sitting between them. The CDR3 spans 14 residues. The CDR3 sequence: CASNKRLERETQYF. The CDR3 region has the DNA TGTGCCAGCAATAAGCGACTAGAACGGGAGACCCAGTACTTC.

The V gene is TRBV6-2 or TRBV6-3, the J gene TRBJ1-2; possibly TRBD1 for D (6 bases). Germline V gene lookup returns CDR1 MNHEY and CDR2 SVGEGT. This CDR3 is built from 20 residues. Trimming shortened V by 0 bases and J by 0 bases, and 23 bases separated the two germline ends. CDR3 coding DNA: TGTGCCAGCAGTTACTCCTGGCAGGGGCGGACTCTTCAGGCTAACTATGGCTACACCTTC. It yields the protein CASSYSWQGRTLQANYGYTF.

J is TRBJ2-7 and V is TRBV6-5; TRBD1 aligns across 9 bases. The CDR3 has 15 amino acids. V lost 0 bases to trimming and J lost 4 bases; unmatched junction nucleotides: 4. Germline assignment: CDR1 MNHEY and CDR2 SVGAGI. CDR3 DNA: TGTGCCAGCAGTTACTCGTACAGGGGGCTGTACGAGCAGTACTTC. Translating it yields CASSYSYRGLYEQYF.

Here the CDR3 reads CASSQDRGRGSNQPQHF. Written as DNA, the CDR3 is TGTGCCAGCAGCCAGGACAGGGGGCGTGGAAGCAATCAGCCCCAGCATTTT. V usage is TRBV7-8 and J usage is TRBJ1-5; 11 bases match TRBD1. Trimming at V came to 5 bases and at J to 1 base, leaving 7 bases not matched to a gene. The CDR3 consists of 17 residues. Germline loops: CDR1 SGHVS, CDR2 FQNEAQ.

The chain has TRBV9 and TRBJ1-3, with D possibly matching TRBD1 (5 bases). This CDR3 comprises 15 residues. The germline V gene has CDR1 SGDLS and CDR2 YYNGEE. The ends were cut back, 0 bases at V and 8 bases at J, with 15 bases in the middle. In DNA, the CDR3 is TGTGCCAGCAGCGTAGCAGCGCTCCCGGGGGACACCATATATTTT. Its protein product is CASSVAALPGDTIYF.

This rearrangement joins TRBV30 to TRBJ1-2; no clear D gene. Trimming removed 0 bases at V and 8 bases at J, with 10 bases between. The CDR3 runs to 12 residues. The V gene's germline CDR1 is GTSNPN and CDR2 SVGIG (reference sequence). CDR3 sequence: CAWSVMELGYTF. In nucleotides, the CDR3 is TGTGCCTGGAGTGTGATGGAGTTAGGCTACACCTTC. Supplemented by reference TRBV30 and TRBJ1-2, the full variable domain reads SQTIHQWPATLVQPVGSPLSLECTVEGTSNPNLYWYRQAAGRGLQLLFYSVGIGQISSEVPQNLSASRPQDRQFILSSKKLLLSDSGFYLCAWSVMELGYTFGSGTRLTVV.

The chain is built from TRBV5-5 and TRBJ2-2; D might be TRBD2 (5 bases). This CDR3 spans 14 amino acids. Per the germline V gene, CDR1 is SGHKS and CDR2 is YYEKEE (reference sequence). The ends were cut back, 5 bases at V and 4 bases at J, with 12 bases in the middle. CDR3 nucleotide sequence: TGTGCCAGCAGTACCGGGGTGCCCACCGGGGAGCTGTTTTTT. Translation gives CASSTGVPTGELFF. The full variable domain, completed using reference TRBV5-5 and TRBJ2-2, is DAGVTQSPTHLIKTRGQQVTLRCSPISGHKSVSWYQQVLGQGPQFIFQYYEKEERGRGNFPDRFSARQFPNYSSELNVNALLLGDSALYLCASSTGVPTGELFFGEGSRLTVL.

The chain employs TRBV19 and TRBJ1-1; D possibly corresponds to TRBD1 (6 bases). Germline-derived CDR1 and CDR2 are LNHDA and SQIVND (reference sequence). Trimming took off 4 bases at V and 9 bases at J, with 15 bases between the two ends. This CDR3 has 13 residues. CDR3 nucleotide sequence: TGTGCCAGTAGTACACAGGGCTCAGGAAAAGCTTTCTTT. Its protein is CASSTQGSGKAFF.

The chain recombines TRBV2 with TRBJ1-6; 7 nucleotides line up with TRBD1. J was trimmed by 7 bases and V by 6 bases; bases with no gene match: 6. The CDR3 has 14 residues. Germline CDR1 SNHLY, CDR2 FYNNEI. The CDR3 nucleotides are TGTGCCAGCAGCCGACAGGGATTAAATTCACCCCTCCACTTT. This sequence encodes CASSRQGLNSPLHF.

The gene calls are TRBV12-5 and TRBJ1-2, with 9 bases that match TRBD1. V lost 0 bases and J lost 6; bases outside the gene matches: 5. CDR3 length equals 15 residues. CDR1 and CDR2 (germline): LGHNT, FRNRAP. The CDR3 reads CASGLVTGGMDGYTF. The DNA for the CDR3 is TGTGCTAGTGGTTTGGTAACAGGGGGCATGGATGGCTACACCTTC.

The chain joins TRBV27 to TRBJ1-2; TRBD1 matches at 8 bases. CDR3 length equals 15 residues. The junction had 13 bases not matched to a gene; V was cut back by 5 bases and J by 8 bases. CDR1 is MNHEY and CDR2 is SMNVEV in the germline V gene (reference sequence). CDR3 in DNA: TGTGCCAGCAGTCCCCGGACAGGGTGGGTTCCGGGCTACACCTTC. The encoded protein is CASSPRTGWVPGYTF.

The chain links TRBV4-1 to TRBJ1-2, with 7 positions matching TRBD1. This CDR3 spans 17 amino acids. V was clipped by 0 bases and J by 4 bases; unmatched bases: 11. Per the germline V gene, CDR1 is MGHRA and CDR2 is YSYEKL. This CDR3 is CASSQDLSGQPVYGYTF. The CDR3, as DNA: TGCGCCAGCAGCCAAGATCTATCGGGACAGCCTGTCTATGGCTACACCTTC.

The rearrangement links TRBV5-4 to TRBJ1-2, with TRBD1 as a possible D gene (6 bases). Trimming removed 6 bases at V and 2 bases at J, with 17 bases between. This CDR3 contains 15 residues. Germline V gene sequence: CDR1 SGHNT, CDR2 YYREEE (reference sequence). CDR3 sequence: CASTKRQAGNYGYTF. The CDR3 DNA is TGTGCCAGCACCAAAAGACAGGCTGGGAACTATGGCTACACCTTC.

The chain employs TRBV15 and TRBJ1-2; possibly TRBD1 for D (5 bases). The CDR3 is 15 amino acids. Per the germline V gene, CDR1 is LNHNV and CDR2 is YYDKDF (reference sequence). Trimming cost V 3 bases and J 8 bases, with 19 bases left between them. In nucleotides, the CDR3 is TGTGCCACCAGCAGGAAAGACAGAGGTTTAGGCGGCTACACCTTC. It encodes CATSRKDRGLGGYTF.

The chain carries TRBV30 and TRBJ2-5; the D gene is possibly TRBD2 (6 bases). From germline, CDR1 is GTSNPN and CDR2 SVGIG (reference sequence). The V and J ends lost 2 bases and 7 bases respectively, with 14 bases between them. This CDR3 has 13 amino acids. CDR3 nucleotides: TGTGCCTGGAGTAGGGACTTTCAGGGGACCCAGTACTTC. Protein: CAWSRDFQGTQYF.

V gene TRBV13 combines with J gene TRBJ2-7, with 7 bases identical to TRBD2. The germline gives CDR1 PRHDT, CDR2 FYEKMQ (reference sequence). The CDR3 is 21 residues long. V shed 4 bases and J 4 bases; nucleotides not matched to a gene: 28. The CDR3 protein is CASSSETKTSEERRGGYEQYF. In DNA, the CDR3 is TGTGCCAGCAGCTCCGAAACGAAAACTAGCGAAGAACGTCGTGGGGGATACGAGCAGTACTTC.

The chain couples TRBV9 to TRBJ1-6, with unresolved D. Germline CDR1 reads SGDLS; CDR2 reads YYNGEE. The CDR3 runs to 14 residues. Trimming stripped 0 bases from V and 7 bases from J, with 8 bases between. For the CDR3, the DNA is TGTGCCAGCAGCGTAGGGCACCTGAATTCACCCCTCCACTTT. Translation gives CASSVGHLNSPLHF.

In DNA, the CDR3 is TGTGCCAGCAGTTTGGGCAGAACCTATGGCTACACCTTC. This encodes CASSLGRTYGYTF. The V and J genes are TRBV27 and TRBJ1-2; D gene ambiguous. V was trimmed by 3 bases and J by 4 bases, leaving 9 bases between them. The CDR3 contains 13 residues. Germline CDR1 reads MNHEY; CDR2 reads SMNVEV (reference sequence).

This clone was observed a few times. The chain has TRBV6-2 or TRBV6-3 and TRBJ2-3; D gene ambiguous. This CDR3 has 14 residues. The V and J ends lost 6 bases and 0 bases respectively, with 10 bases between them. The germline V gene has CDR1 MNHEY and CDR2 SVGEGT. The CDR3 DNA is TGTGCCAGCAGCCCGCGGTACAGCACAGATACGCAGTATTTT. Amino acids: CASSPRYSTDTQYF.

The genes are TRBV19 and TRBJ2-1; 10 positions agree with TRBD1. V was clipped by 6 bases and J by 0 bases; unmatched bases: 2. This CDR3 is built from 15 residues. Per germline, CDR1 LNHDA and CDR2 SQIVND (reference sequence). The CDR3: CASSRTGGSYNEQFF. In nucleotides, the CDR3 is TGTGCCAGTAGCAGGACAGGGGGCTCCTACAATGAGCAGTTCTTC.

The rearrangement links TRBV3-1 (or the pseudogene TRBV3-2) to TRBJ1-3, with 8 bases matching TRBD1. The V gene's germline CDR1 is LGHDT and CDR2 YNNKEL (reference sequence). The CDR3 extends over 15 amino acids. The V segment lost 1 base and the J segment 2 bases; nucleotides outside the gene matches: 1. The CDR3, as DNA: TGTGCCAGCAGCCAAGGGGACAGGCCTGGAAACACCATATATTTT. Amino acid sequence: CASSQGDRPGNTIYF.

The chain joins TRBV18 to TRBJ2-5; tentatively, D is TRBD2 (7 bases). Trimming took off 3 bases at V and 5 bases at J, with 22 bases between the two ends. The germline CDR1 and CDR2 sequences are KGHSH and LQKENI. The CDR3 spans 17 residues. The CDR3 coding sequence is TGTGCCAGCTCACCCCTGCGCGGGGGCCCTCGCGGGGAGACCCAGTACTTC. Translating gives CASSPLRGGPRGETQYF.

The gene calls are TRBV30 and TRBJ1-5; D not resolved. This CDR3 is 13 amino acids long. Deletions cut 4 bases from V and 6 bases from J, with 13 bases between. The germline CDR1 and CDR2 sequences are GTSNPN and SVGIG (reference sequence). The chain's CDR3 is CAWTAGESQPQHF. CDR3 nucleotide sequence: TGTGCCTGGACGGCGGGTGAGTCTCAGCCCCAGCATTTT.

For this clone: With a much larger clone just one base away, this may be a read error. The rearrangement joins TRBV12-3 or TRBV12-4 to TRBJ1-2; 9 bases are a match to TRBD1. The V segment lost 5 bases and the J segment 8 bases; nucleotides outside the gene matches: 3. The CDR3 runs 12 residues. The DNA of the CDR3 is TGTGCCAGCAGTGGGACAGGGATCGGCTACACCTTC. As protein: CASSGTGIGYTF.

The V gene is TRBV27, the J gene TRBJ2-7, with D uncertain. The CDR3 has 14 amino acids. Trimming removed 3 bases from V and 0 bases from J, with 9 bases in between. CDR1 and CDR2 from the germline V gene are MNHEY and SMNVEV (reference sequence). CDR3 in amino acids: CASSFSTGSYEQYF. For the CDR3, the DNA is TGTGCCAGCAGTTTTAGTACGGGCTCCTACGAGCAGTACTTC.

This chain links TRBV3-1 (or the pseudogene TRBV3-2) with TRBJ2-3; TRBD1 might be the D (6 bases). Germline lookup yields CDR1 LGHDT and CDR2 YNNKEL (reference sequence). CDR3 size: 14 residues. Trimming pared 4 bases from V and 5 bases from J, leaving 13 bases between. CDR3 DNA sequence: TGTGCCAGCAGCCCCCGCAGGGGCAGAGATACGCAGTATTTT. Its translation: CASSPRRGRDTQYF.